This T cell receptor beta chain was sequenced for a study of PD-L1 blockade in urothelial cancer. Germline trimming cut 5 bases from V and 0 bases from J; bases unmatched to any gene: 6. Per the germline V gene, CDR1 is LNHDA and CDR2 is SQIVND (reference sequence). The length of the CDR3 is 15 residues. Here immunoSEQ multiplex PCR was the method, and the copy in TCRdb shows in-frame clones only, minus some. This table has about 76,000 clones, approximately 80% appearing once. V usage is TRBV19 and J usage is TRBJ1-1; the match to TRBD1 covers 7 bases. The TCR comes from a man in his 70s with urothelial cancer. The specimen comprised PBMCs, sampled around atezolizumab (anti-PD-L1) treatment. This CDR3 reads CASSPYRGMNTEAFF. CDR3 DNA: TGTGCCAGTAGTCCGTACAGGGGAATGAACACTGAAGCTTTCTTT.